The 8 T cell receptor beta chains reported below all come from one sample, sequenced in a study of CD8+ T cells in alopecia areata. Collected material from alopecia areata patients comprised lesional scalp punch biopsies and peripheral blood. Sequencing relied on a cDNA template that was reverse transcribed from extracted RNA. The assay was immunoSEQ multiplex PCR, and TCRdb's table has in-frame clones only and misses some. Of about 10,000 clones listed, roughly 56% are singletons. The material was skin, obtained at week 0. The receptor set was obtained from a human donor with alopecia areata.

This chain joins TRBV29-1 and TRBJ2-3; TRBD1 aligns across 7 bases. The V and J ends lost 4 bases and 4 bases, in that order; junction bases with no gene match: 11. Germline V gene sequence: CDR1 SQVTM, CDR2 ANQGSEA. This CDR3 comprises 15 residues. The CDR3 is CSVGPDRVRADTQYF. The CDR3 DNA follows: TGCAGCGTTGGCCCCGACAGGGTGAGGGCAGATACGCAGTATTTT.

This clone was observed a single time. This chain connects TRBV2 to TRBJ1-1; no clear D gene. V was trimmed by 8 bases and J by 5 bases, leaving 18 bases between them. The CDR3 contains 14 residues. Germline CDR1 reads SNHLY; CDR2 reads FYNNEI. The CDR3 coding sequence is TGTGCCAGCGGGCAAGGGTCGAGTTATACTGAAGCTTTCTTT. This codes for CASGQGSSYTEAFF. The full variable domain, in which reference TRBV2 and TRBJ1-1 provide the parts outside the CDR3, is EPEVTQTPSHQVTQMGQEVILRCVPISNHLYFYWYRQILGQKVEFLVSFYNNEISEKSEIFDDQFSVERPDGSNFTLKIRSTKLEDSAMYFCASGQGSSYTEAFFGQGTRLTVV.

This rearrangement joins TRBV4-1 to TRBJ1-6; TRBD1 agrees at 7 bases. CDR3 length: 19 amino acids. After removal of 0 bases from V and 0 bases from J, the junction contained 8 bases not matched to a gene. Per germline, CDR1 MGHRA and CDR2 YSYEKL. Here the CDR3 reads CASSQEYGRDSSYNSPLHF. The DNA for the CDR3 is TGCGCCAGCAGCCAAGAATACGGCAGGGACAGCTCCTATAATTCACCCCTCCACTTT.

The chain uses TRBV14 and TRBJ1-2, with D maybe TRBD1 (5 bases). Germline V gene lookup returns CDR1 SGHDN and CDR2 FVKESK. V was clipped by 1 base and J by 8 bases, with 17 bases between them. The CDR3 runs to 15 residues. CDR3 DNA sequence: TGTGCCAGCAGCCAAGGCGGCAGGGACTCGCGCGGCTACACCTTC. Residues: CASSQGGRDSRGYTF.

This chain joins TRBV11-2 and TRBJ2-7; 7 bases agree with TRBD2. The CDR3 runs to 15 residues. Germline CDR1 is SGHAT and CDR2 is FQNNGV. V gave up 2 bases and J gave up 3 bases; unmatched junction bases: 7. In DNA form, the CDR3 reads TGTGCCAGCAGCTTATGGAGTGCGGGGGTCTACGAGCAGTACTTC. This codes for CASSLWSAGVYEQYF.

The rearrangement links TRBV5-1 to TRBJ2-3, with 12 bases identical to TRBD2. This CDR3 region has 17 residues. The V gene's germline CDR1 is SGHRS and CDR2 YFSETQ. The V segment lost 4 bases and the J segment 3 bases; nucleotides outside the gene matches: 9. In DNA, the CDR3 is TGCGCCAGCAGCCAAAGGACTAGCGGGACTGCGACAGATACGCAGTATTTT. Protein: CASSQRTSGTATDTQYF. Complete variable domain (other parts from reference TRBV5-1 and TRBJ2-3): KAGVTQTPRYLIKTRGQQVTLSCSPISGHRSVSWYQQTPGQGLQFLFEYFSETQRNKGNFPGRFSGRQFSNSRSEMNVSTLELGDSALYLCASSQRTSGTATDTQYFGPGTRLTVL.

J is TRBJ2-4 and V is TRBV2; maybe TRBD1 (6 bases). Trimming pared 4 bases from V and 0 bases from J, leaving 10 bases between. There are 15 residues in the CDR3. In germline, CDR1 is SNHLY, CDR2 FYNNEI. Here the CDR3 DNA reads TGTGCCAGCAGTGGGACAGCGCTAGCCAAAAACATTCAGTACTTC. This sequence encodes CASSGTALAKNIQYF.

This clone turned up a few times. The J gene is TRBJ2-1, the V gene TRBV5-1, with 11 nucleotides matching TRBD2. This CDR3 comprises 16 residues. Looked up from germline, CDR1 is SGHRS and CDR2 is YFSETQ. V trimming: 6 bases; J trimming: 6 bases; junction bases outside the gene matches: 11. DNA of the CDR3: TGCGCCAGCAAAAATGCTTCTAGCGGGAGGACCAATGAGCAGTTCTTC. It translates to CASKNASSGRTNEQFF.